This is a list of T cell receptor beta chains from one sample in a study of shared clonotypes between healthy human individuals. The table came from immunoSEQ multiplex PCR; TCRdb's copy has only in-frame clones and leaves some out. The data hold around 620,000 clones, with approximately 96% observed a single time. The source material was naive CD8+ T cells sorted from blood. These TCRs come from a woman under 40 in good health. Both conserved end residues are part of each CDR3. Each record gives: V gene, CDR3 length, clone size, J gene, D gene, CDR3 protein, CDR3 DNA. The D gene is left open where the match is weak. Where a row states a size, it is once, few, many or the class of an expanded clone; other rows omit it.

TRBV5-1,12,NA,TRBJ2-7,NA,CASKESTYEQYF,TGCGCCAGCAAGGAGTCAACCTACGAGCAGTACTTC
TRBV7-9,15,NA,TRBJ2-1,NA,CASSFPSGEYNEQFF,TGTGCCAGCAGCTTCCCTTCCGGGGAGTACAATGAGCAGTTCTTC
TRBV11-1,11,NA,TRBJ2-7,NA,CASSLQGEQYF,TGTGCCAGCAGCCTGCAGGGCGAGCAGTACTTC
TRBV28,16,NA,TRBJ2-1,NA,CASSWLAESSYNEQFF,TGTGCCAGCAGTTGGTTAGCGGAAAGCTCCTACAATGAGCAGTTCTTC
TRBV7-8,15,NA,TRBJ2-7,NA,CASSSARDFLYEQYF,TGTGCCAGCAGCTCTGCCCGGGACTTCCTGTACGAGCAGTACTTC
TRBV5-4,13,NA,TRBJ1-1,NA,CASSLATDTEAFF,TGTGCCAGCAGCTTGGCGACGGACACTGAAGCTTTCTTT
TRBV28,16,NA,TRBJ2-5,NA,CASSPLRWDRGETQYF,TGTGCCAGCAGTCCCCTTCGGTGGGATCGGGGAGAGACCCAGTACTTC
TRBV6-1,16,NA,TRBJ2-7,TRBD2,CASSEGFGLAGNEQYF,TGTGCCAGCAGTGAAGGTTTCGGACTAGCGGGAAATGAGCAGTACTTC
TRBV19,15,NA,TRBJ2-7,TRBD2,CASSSAGGPTYEQYF,TGTGCCAGTAGTTCGGCGGGAGGCCCGACCTACGAGCAGTACTTC
TRBV27,16,NA,TRBJ2-3,TRBD2,CASSSGASGRTDTQYF,TGTGCCAGCAGTTCCGGGGCTAGCGGGAGAACAGATACGCAGTATTTT
TRBV19,14,NA,TRBJ2-2,TRBD2,CASRVAGATGELFF,TGTGCCAGTAGGGTAGCGGGAGCCACCGGGGAGCTGTTTTTT
TRBV9,14,NA,TRBJ1-2,NA,CASSVVGGIEGYTF,TGTGCCAGCAGCGTAGTAGGAGGGATCGAGGGCTACACCTTC
TRBV9,15,NA,TRBJ1-6,NA,CASSVAGSYNSPLHF,TGTGCCAGCAGCGTAGCGGGAAGCTATAATTCACCCCTCCACTTT
TRBV13,15,NA,TRBJ2-3,NA,CASSSHGPDLDTQYF,TGTGCCAGCAGCTCCCACGGTCCGGACTTAGATACGCAGTATTTT
TRBV7-9,12,NA,TRBJ2-5,NA,CASSLGYREQYF,TGTGCCAGCAGCTTAGGGTACCGGGAGCAGTACTTC
TRBV5-1,16,NA,TRBJ1-1,TRBD1,CASSSRRDRGDTEAFF,TGCGCCAGCAGCTCCAGGCGGGACAGGGGAGACACTGAAGCTTTCTTT
TRBV5-1,14,NA,TRBJ2-7,NA,CASSLVPPSYEQYF,TGCGCCAGCAGCTTGGTTCCTCCTTCCTACGAGCAGTACTTC
TRBV5-8,16,NA,TRBJ2-1,TRBD2,CASSLVSSGRENEQFF,TGTGCCAGCAGCTTGGTATCTAGCGGGAGGGAAAATGAGCAGTTCTTC
TRBV5-6,15,few,TRBJ2-7,TRBD2,CASSLGTSGSHEQYF,TGTGCCAGCAGCTTGGGGACTAGCGGGAGCCACGAGCAGTACTTC
TRBV29-1,14,NA,TRBJ1-3,NA,CSVEDGAGGNTIYF,TGCAGCGTTGAAGATGGGGCAGGTGGGAACACCATATATTTT
TRBV4-1,15,NA,TRBJ1-2,NA,CASSQALIANYGYTF,TGCGCCAGCAGCCAAGCTCTGATAGCTAACTATGGCTACACCTTC
TRBV28,14,NA,TRBJ2-7,NA,CASSFTTEIYEQYF,TGTGCCAGCAGCTTTACAACCGAAATCTACGAGCAGTACTTC
TRBV4-1,12,NA,TRBJ2-7,NA,CASSQDDYEQYF,TGCGCCAGCAGCCAAGATGACTACGAGCAGTACTTC
TRBV28,17,NA,TRBJ1-5,TRBD1,CASSGTGGPFSNQPQHF,TGTGCCAGCAGCGGGACAGGGGGCCCATTCAGCAATCAGCCCCAGCATTTT
TRBV5-6,14,few,TRBJ2-7,TRBD1,CASSLGTGVHEQYF,TGTGCCAGCAGCTTAGGGACAGGGGTCCACGAGCAGTACTTC
TRBV12-5,15,NA,TRBJ2-1,NA,CASGAANRDRNEQFF,TGTGCTAGTGGTGCTGCGAACCGGGATCGCAATGAGCAGTTCTTC
TRBV20-1,11,NA,TRBJ2-1,NA,CSVVRYNEQFF,TGCAGTGTCGTAAGGTATAATGAGCAGTTCTTC
TRBV10-1,16,NA,TRBJ2-5,TRBD2,CASSDWREGSEETQYF,TGCGCCAGCAGTGATTGGCGGGAGGGCTCTGAAGAGACCCAGTACTTC
TRBV29-1,14,NA,TRBJ2-7,TRBD2,CSGGSGRDRHEQYF,TGCAGCGGGGGTAGCGGGAGAGACCGGCACGAGCAGTACTTC
TRBV9,14,NA,TRBJ2-3,NA,CASSTKTGADTQYF,TGTGCCAGCAGCACGAAGACAGGCGCAGATACGCAGTATTTT
TRBV4-1,13,NA,TRBJ1-1,NA,CASSQDRPTDAFF,TGCGCCAGCAGCCAAGATAGGCCTACGGATGCTTTCTTT
TRBV5-1,14,NA,TRBJ2-1,TRBD1,CASSLRQGYNEQFF,TGCGCCAGCAGCTTACGACAGGGTTACAATGAGCAGTTCTTC
TRBV14,13,NA,TRBJ1-3,TRBD1,CASSQDRGYTIYF,TGTGCCAGCAGCCAAGACAGGGGGTACACCATATATTTT
TRBV5-1,15,NA,TRBJ1-1,TRBD1,CASSLGRDRNTEAFF,TGCGCCAGCAGCTTGGGCCGGGACAGGAACACTGAAGCTTTCTTT
TRBV9,18,NA,TRBJ2-6,TRBD2,CASSPQAGGYSGANVLTF,TGTGCCAGCAGCCCCCAAGCGGGAGGTTACTCTGGGGCCAACGTCCTGACTTTC
TRBV2,11,NA,TRBJ2-7,NA,CASRDSYEQYF,TGTGCCAGCAGGGACTCCTACGAGCAGTACTTC
TRBV28,11,NA,TRBJ2-3,NA,CASSLADTQYF,TGTGCCAGCAGTCTAGCAGATACGCAGTATTTT
TRBV14,15,NA,TRBJ2-1,TRBD2,CASSPTSNLYNEQFF,TGTGCCAGCAGCCCGACTAGCAACCTCTACAATGAGCAGTTCTTC
TRBV11-2,16,NA,TRBJ2-7,NA,CASSFDRVGDLYEQYF,TGTGCCAGCAGCTTCGACCGAGTCGGTGACCTCTACGAGCAGTACTTC
TRBV5-4,15,NA,TRBJ2-7,NA,CASSLEGISSYEQYF,TGTGCCAGCAGCTTGGAGGGAATCAGCTCCTACGAGCAGTACTTC
TRBV5-6,16,NA,TRBJ2-3,TRBD2,CASSLELAGTTDTQYF,TGTGCCAGCAGCTTGGAACTAGCGGGAACCACAGATACGCAGTATTTT
TRBV10-3,11,NA,TRBJ2-1,NA,CATPLYNEQFF,TGTGCCACCCCCCTATACAATGAGCAGTTCTTC
TRBV4-1,15,NA,TRBJ2-7,TRBD2,CASSQLAGGPYEQYF,TGCGCCAGCAGCCAGCTAGCGGGAGGGCCTTACGAGCAGTACTTC
TRBV28,16,NA,TRBJ2-7,TRBD2,CASSLDGLAGSYEQYF,TGTGCCAGCAGTTTAGACGGCCTAGCGGGAAGCTACGAGCAGTACTTC
TRBV7-9,14,NA,TRBJ2-7,TRBD2,CASSSPGLAGVSYF,TGTGCCAGCAGCTCCCCGGGACTAGCGGGAGTATCATACTTC
TRBV16,16,NA,TRBJ1-5,NA,CASSQGRINSNQPQHF,TGTGCCAGCAGCCAGGGCAGGATTAATAGCAATCAGCCCCAGCATTTT
TRBV6-5,11,NA,TRBJ2-5,NA,CASGTGETQYF,TGTGCCAGCGGAACGGGTGAGACCCAGTACTTC
TRBV28,12,NA,TRBJ2-7,NA,CASGDEAYEQYF,TGTGCCAGCGGGGACGAAGCCTACGAGCAGTACTTC
TRBV27,16,NA,TRBJ2-7,TRBD2,CASSSGLAGVLYEQYF,TGTGCCAGCAGTTCGGGACTAGCGGGAGTCCTGTACGAGCAGTACTTC
TRBV27,15,NA,TRBJ2-7,TRBD1,CASSPGTGLSYEQYF,TGTGCCAGCAGTCCCGGGACAGGGCTTTCCTACGAGCAGTACTTC
TRBV21-1,17,NA,TRBJ1-3,NA,CASSKVWDRSSGNTIYF,TGTGCCAGCAGCAAAGTCTGGGACCGGTCCTCTGGAAACACCATATATTTT
TRBV16,14,once,TRBJ2-5,NA,CASSQARGKETQYF,TGTGCCAGCAGCCAAGCGAGGGGGAAAGAGACCCAGTACTTC
TRBV5-1,14,NA,TRBJ2-2,NA,CASSLEDRTGELFF,TGCGCCAGCAGCTTGGAGGATCGAACCGGGGAGCTGTTTTTT
TRBV19,15,NA,TRBJ2-1,NA,CASKDPQGLHNEQFF,TGTGCCAGTAAGGATCCGCAAGGACTACACAATGAGCAGTTCTTC
TRBV6-1,13,NA,TRBJ1-2,NA,CASSEWGNYGYTF,TGTGCCAGCAGTGAATGGGGAAACTATGGCTACACCTTC
TRBV7-8,17,NA,TRBJ1-1,TRBD1,CASLATGQGYMNTEAFF,TGTGCCAGCCTGGCTACGGGACAGGGGTACATGAACACTGAAGCTTTCTTT
TRBV13,12,NA,TRBJ2-7,NA,CASSYHEYEQYF,TGTGCCAGCAGCTATCACGAGTACGAGCAGTACTTC